This T cell receptor (beta chain) is drawn from a study of a mutant IDH1 vaccine in newly diagnosed glioma. Turning to the study itself: Vaccines began 4-6 weeks after radiotherapy alone, or with temozolomide cycles. Standard pretreatment was either radiotherapy, temozolomide, or, for most, radiochemotherapy with temozolomide.

TCRdb's table, derived via immunoSEQ multiplex PCR, lists solely in-frame clones and lacks some. The sample consists of about 110,000 clones, 75% to 90% of them appearing once. Study-wide findings and caveats: There seemed to be no relation between pseudoprogression and changes in top peripheral T cell clonotypes.

As regards this clone: The antigen is not known.

Trimming removed 0 bases from V and 4 bases from J; junction bases left unmatched: 11. Germline V gene sequence: CDR1 SGDLS, CDR2 YYNGEE. The CDR3 loop spans 17 amino acids. Described time point: week 11, during vaccination. Every vaccination contained 300 ug of the mutant IDH1 20-mer peptide and was paired with topical imiquimod. The chain employs TRBV9 and TRBJ2-7; 9 positions match TRBD2. The sequencing used PBMCs, collected from a glioma patient whose treatment included an IDH1 peptide vaccine. The receptor was derived from a woman between 45 and 60 years old with glioma. The CDR3 nucleotides read TGTGCCAGCAGCGTAGGACTAGCGGAGGGGGGTGTGTACGAGCAGTACTTC. This translates into CASSVGLAEGGVYEQYF. Variable domain in full (rest from reference TRBV9 and TRBJ2-7): DSGVTQTPKHLITATGQRVTLRCSPRSGDLSVYWYQQSLDQGLQFLIQYYNGEERAKGNILERFSAQQFPDLHSELNLSSLELGDSALYFCASSVGLAEGGVYEQYFGPGTRLTVT.